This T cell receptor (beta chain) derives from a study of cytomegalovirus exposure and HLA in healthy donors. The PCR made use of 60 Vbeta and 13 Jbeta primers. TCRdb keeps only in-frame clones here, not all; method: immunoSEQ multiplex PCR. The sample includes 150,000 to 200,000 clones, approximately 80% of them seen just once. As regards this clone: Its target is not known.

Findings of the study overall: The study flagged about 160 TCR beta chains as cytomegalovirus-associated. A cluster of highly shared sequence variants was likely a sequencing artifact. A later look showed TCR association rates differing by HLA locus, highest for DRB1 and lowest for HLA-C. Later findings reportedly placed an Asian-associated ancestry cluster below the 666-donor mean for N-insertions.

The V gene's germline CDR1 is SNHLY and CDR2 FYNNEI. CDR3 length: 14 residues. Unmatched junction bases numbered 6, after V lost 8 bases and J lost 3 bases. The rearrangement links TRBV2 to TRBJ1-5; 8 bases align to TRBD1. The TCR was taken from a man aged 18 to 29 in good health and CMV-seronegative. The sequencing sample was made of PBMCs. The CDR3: CASGGQATNQPQHF. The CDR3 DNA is TGTGCCAGCGGGGGACAGGCGACCAATCAGCCCCAGCATTTT.